Listed here is a single T cell receptor beta chain. The antigen this receptor binds is unknown. Base qualities are missing; no much larger clone stands one base away. The protocol used for the library was the immunoSEQ multiplex PCR assay. This immuneACCESS table, as held by TCRdb, lists in-frame sequences with V and J called but not all clones. Of the missing ones, under half trace to an unresolved V gene in checked studies; the others have no known cause. Counted in this sample were 54,000 or so clones; around 94% of them appeared once. The ten largest clones capture 0.2% to 0.25% of the sample. The data were taken from a study of technical replicates of blood from a handful of donors (dated by TCRdb to between 2016 and 2019). The CDR3 contains 15 residues, cysteine and phenylalanine counted. The retained sequence is limited to the CDR3, 45 bases, with the frame set at the first base. The germline V gene (reference sequence) sets CDR1 to SGHNT and CDR2 to YYREEE. Relative to germline, V is missing 4 bases and J is missing 0 bases, with 4 bases of the junction outside any gene match.

The V and J segments used are TRBV5-4 and TRBJ2-3, with TRBD1 identical over 8 junction bases. This clonotype was obtained from a human donor in good health. The sequenced sample was T cells isolated from PBMCs. The DNA is TGTGCCAGCAGCATTCAGGGGGCTAGCACAGATACGCAGTATTTT. Translated, it reads CASSIQGASTDTQYF.